Below are 3 T cell receptor beta chains sequenced from a single sample in a study of human T cells and chemical hapten exposure. In TCRdb, the RACE reads were re-called with MiXCR into one record per CDR3 protein. Of under 300,000 distinct CDR3 sequences in the sample, more than 6.5% are singletons; the top ten hold 2.3%. The time point was: pre-sensitization, week 0. Treatment specified: therapeutic diphenylcyclopropenone sensitization with weekly scalp DPC. Sequences were derived from whole blood, sampled in connection with sensitization to the hapten diphenylcyclopropenone (DPC). The receptors derive from a woman aged 40 to 50 with alopecia areata. Some clones in this sample may be carry-over from other donors' samples.

This clonotype has only a few counts. The rearrangement links TRBV28 to TRBJ1-5; D remains ambiguous. CDR1 and CDR2 (germline): MDHEN, SYDVKM. The CDR3 is made up of 12 amino acids. V gave up 5 bases and J gave up 7 bases, with 9 bases separating them. CDR3 sequence reads: CASSRGEQPQHF. The CDR3 DNA is TGTGCCAGCAGTCGGGGTGAGCAGCCCCAGCATTTT.

This clonotype was detected a few times. J is TRBJ2-7 and V is TRBV20-1, with D perhaps TRBD2 (5 bases). CDR1 is DFQATT and CDR2 is SNEGSKA in the germline V gene (reference sequence). The CDR3 contains 14 residues. V was shortened by 0 bases and J by 2 bases, with 11 bases between the two germline ends. The CDR3 sequence is CSARDSAYAYEQYF. The CDR3 DNA is TGCAGTGCTAGAGATAGCGCATATGCCTACGAGCAGTACTTC.

This clonotype occurred a few times. This sequence joins TRBV4-2 and TRBJ1-5; TRBD1 might be the D (5 bases). CDR3 size: 17 residues. The germline CDR1 and CDR2 sequences are LGHNA and YNFKEQ. V was clipped by 0 bases and J by 2 bases, with 14 bases between them. CDR3 protein: CASSQDVGARGNQPQHF. Written as DNA, the CDR3 is TGTGCCAGCAGCCAAGATGTAGGGGCGCGTGGCAATCAGCCCCAGCATTTT.